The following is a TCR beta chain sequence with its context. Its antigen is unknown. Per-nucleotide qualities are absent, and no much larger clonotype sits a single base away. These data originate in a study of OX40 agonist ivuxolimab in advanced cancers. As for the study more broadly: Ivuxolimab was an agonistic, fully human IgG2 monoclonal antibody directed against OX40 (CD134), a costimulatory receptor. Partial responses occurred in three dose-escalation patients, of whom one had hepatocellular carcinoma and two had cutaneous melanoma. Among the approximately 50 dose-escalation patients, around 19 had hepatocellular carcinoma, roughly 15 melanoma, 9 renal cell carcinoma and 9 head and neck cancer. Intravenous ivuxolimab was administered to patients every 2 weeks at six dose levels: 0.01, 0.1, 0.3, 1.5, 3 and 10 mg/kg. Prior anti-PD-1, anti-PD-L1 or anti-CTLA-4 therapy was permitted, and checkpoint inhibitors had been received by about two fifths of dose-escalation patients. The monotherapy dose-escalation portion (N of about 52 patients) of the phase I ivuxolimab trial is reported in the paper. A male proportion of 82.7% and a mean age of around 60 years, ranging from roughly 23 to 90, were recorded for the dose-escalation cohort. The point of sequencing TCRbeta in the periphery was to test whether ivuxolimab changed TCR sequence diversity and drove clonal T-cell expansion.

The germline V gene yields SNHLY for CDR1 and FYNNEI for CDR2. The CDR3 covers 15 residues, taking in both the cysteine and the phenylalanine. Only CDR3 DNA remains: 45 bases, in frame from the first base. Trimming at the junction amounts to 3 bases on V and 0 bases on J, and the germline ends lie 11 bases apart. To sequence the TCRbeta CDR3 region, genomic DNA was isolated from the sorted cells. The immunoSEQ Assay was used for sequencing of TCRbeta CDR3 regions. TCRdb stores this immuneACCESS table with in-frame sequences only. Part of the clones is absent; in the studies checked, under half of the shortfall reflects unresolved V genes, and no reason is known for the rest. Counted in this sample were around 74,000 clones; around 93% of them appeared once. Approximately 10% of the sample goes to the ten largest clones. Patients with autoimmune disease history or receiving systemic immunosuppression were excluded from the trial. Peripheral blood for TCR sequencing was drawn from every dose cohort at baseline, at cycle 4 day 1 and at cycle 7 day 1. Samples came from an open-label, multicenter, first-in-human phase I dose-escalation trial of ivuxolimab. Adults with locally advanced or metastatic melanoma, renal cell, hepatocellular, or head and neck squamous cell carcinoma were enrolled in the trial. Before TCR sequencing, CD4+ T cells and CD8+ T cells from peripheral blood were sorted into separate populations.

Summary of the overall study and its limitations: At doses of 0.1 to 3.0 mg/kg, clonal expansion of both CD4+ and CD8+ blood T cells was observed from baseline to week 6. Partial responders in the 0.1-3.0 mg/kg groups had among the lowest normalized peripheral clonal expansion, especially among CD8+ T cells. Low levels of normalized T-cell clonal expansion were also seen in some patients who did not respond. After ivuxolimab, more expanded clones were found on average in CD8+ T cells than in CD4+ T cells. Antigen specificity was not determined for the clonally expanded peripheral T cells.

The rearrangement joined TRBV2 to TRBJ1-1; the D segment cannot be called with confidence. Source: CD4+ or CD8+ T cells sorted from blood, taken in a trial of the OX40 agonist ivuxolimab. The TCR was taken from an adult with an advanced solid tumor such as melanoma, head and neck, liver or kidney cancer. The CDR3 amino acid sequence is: CASSETLELNTEAFF. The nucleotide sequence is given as TGTGCCAGCAGTGAGACCCTCGAGCTGAACACTGAAGCTTTCTTT.